This T cell receptor (beta chain) derives from a study of PD-L1 blockade in urothelial cancer. Overall study context: Of 28 to 35 patients, some 25 were males with bladder-origin urothelial cancer. Analysis of the blood was performed 3 weeks (second dose) and 6 weeks after treatment start.

Generated by immunoSEQ multiplex PCR, the TCRdb table keeps only in-frame clones and is missing some. The sample yields 85,000 to 100,000 clones, 90% to 95% seen once. This receptor was identified in a man between 60 and 75 years old with urothelial cancer. Sequencing used PBMCs, obtained around atezolizumab (anti-PD-L1) treatment.

In nucleotides, the CDR3 is TGTGCCAGCAGCGTAGGCCCAACAGGGGGCGCATCCGAGCAGTACTTC. This sequence encodes CASSVGPTGGASEQYF. The rearrangement links TRBV9 to TRBJ2-7; 9 bases line up with TRBD1. CDR1 and CDR2 (germline): SGDLS, YYNGEE. CDR3 length equals 16 residues. V dropped 0 bases and J dropped 6; count of bases not matched to a gene: 10.